What follows describes a single TCR beta chain. The record originates from a study of blood T cell repertoires in COVID-19. At the level of the study: From T cells, B-cell-depleted T cells, or PBMCs came the material, which was cDNA or gDNA.

The J segment lost 5 bases and the V segment lost 4 bases, leaving 14 bases of the junction unmatched. This CDR3 is 17 amino acids long. Germline CDR1 is MGHRA and CDR2 is YSYEKL. As processed by the authors: Nucleated cell number was recorded as an estimate derived from reference gene primer amplification. Sequencing was performed with immunoSEQ multiplex PCR; in TCRdb, only in-frame clones are kept and a portion is missing. V and J calls and clone size are copied from that table; D and trimming were computed from the DNA. This table has approximately 110,000 clones, 65% to 80% appearing once. The TCR originated in a woman aged 65 to 85 with acute or convalescent COVID-19. The chain combines TRBV4-1 with TRBJ2-5; 9 positions match TRBD2. Sequencing was done on a sample of peripheral blood. The CDR3 region has the DNA TGCGCCAGCAGCCCCCGGGGTAGCGGGGGAGATGTGGAGACCCAGTACTTC. Translation gives CASSPRGSGGDVETQYF.